These 10 T cell receptor beta chains were all obtained from the same sample, sequenced in a study of T-cell memory formation after mild COVID-19. A single record per CDR3 protein comes from TCRdb applying MiXCR to the 5' RACE reads. The table lists under 300,000 distinct CDR3 sequences, roughly 17% of them singletons. Material for sequencing was PBMCs or a T cell subset sorted from them (not recorded which). The source of these receptors is a man younger than 30 who had mild COVID-19 (a few samples of this study predate the infection). Cell type and time point are not known.

This clonotype was seen a handful of times. The gene calls are TRBV7-9 and TRBJ2-1; D not certain. The CDR3 covers 15 residues. Germline CDR1 is SEHNR and CDR2 is FQNEAQ (reference sequence). Between the trimmed V and J ends, which lost 0 bases and 4 bases, there was a span of 10 bases. The CDR3 region is CASSLAVAAYNEQFF. CDR3 bases: TGTGCCAGCAGCTTAGCGGTGGCAGCTTACAATGAGCAGTTCTTC.

CDR3 nucleotides: TGCGCCAGCTCCGGGATTTCGAACACCGGGGAGCTGTTTTTT. The encoded protein is CASSGISNTGELFF. The chain carries TRBV5-1 and TRBJ2-2; D is perhaps TRBD2 (5 bases). CDR3 size: 14 residues. Germline V gives CDR1 SGHRS, CDR2 YFSETQ. V lost 7 bases to trimming and J lost 0 bases, with 10 bases between them.

This clonotype was detected many times. The rearrangement uses TRBV3-1 and TRBJ2-2; 9 positions agree with TRBD2. Germline CDR1 LGHDT, CDR2 YNNKEL (reference sequence). This CDR3 has 16 residues. The J segment lost 3 bases and the V segment lost 4 bases, leaving 6 bases of the junction unmatched. The CDR3 loop reads CASSRGGATDTGELFF. CDR3 in DNA: TGTGCCAGCAGCCGCGGGGGGGCCACGGACACCGGGGAGCTGTTTTTT.

The chain links TRBV12-3 or TRBV12-4 to TRBJ2-7; D uncertain. The V end was cut by 3 bases, the J end by 7 bases, with 7 bases between. CDR3 size: 11 residues. CDR3 DNA sequence: TGTGCCAGCAGTTTCGGGTTGGAGCAGTACGTC. Translating gives CASSFGLEQYV.

This clonotype was seen more than once but under ten times. The CDR3 sequence is CASSLLTGDTEAFF. The DNA for the CDR3 is TGCGCCAGCAGCCTCCTGACAGGGGACACTGAAGCTTTCTTT. The genes are TRBV5-1 and TRBJ1-1, with TRBD1 matching 8 bases. This CDR3 comprises 14 residues. Germline assignment: CDR1 SGHRS and CDR2 YFSETQ. Trimming removed 4 bases from V and 3 bases from J; junction bases left unmatched: 5.

This clonotype was observed a few times. CDR3 bases: TGTGCCAGCAGCTTATCTAATGGGATCACGCAGTATTTT. Its translation: CASSLSNGITQYF. The chain couples TRBV7-9 to TRBJ2-3; no clear D gene. The germline V gene encodes CDR1 SEHNR and CDR2 FQNEAQ (reference sequence). The CDR3 has 13 residues. V was shortened by 2 bases and J by 9 bases, with 12 bases between the two germline ends.

This clonotype was seen a handful of times. The V and J genes are TRBV11-2 and TRBJ2-5, with 9 bases that match TRBD1. The V gene end was trimmed by 1 base and the J gene end by 4 bases; junction bases not matched to a gene: 4. The CDR3 covers 15 residues. CDR1 SGHAT and CDR2 FQNNGV come from the germline V gene. The CDR3 protein is CASSLGGTGRETQYF. CDR3 coding DNA: TGTGCCAGCAGCTTAGGAGGGACAGGGAGAGAGACCCAGTACTTC.

There are many counts of this clonotype. The V call is TRBV6-6, the J call TRBJ1-4; D uncertain. Germline V CDR1 and CDR2: MNHNY, SVGAGI (reference sequence). This CDR3 contains 12 residues. Between the trimmed V and J ends, which lost 8 bases and 8 bases, there was a span of 12 bases. This chain's CDR3 is CASGVSAEKLFF. The CDR3 nucleotides read TGTGCCAGCGGCGTGTCAGCAGAAAAACTGTTTTTT.

This clonotype occurred a few times. The genes are TRBV5-1 and TRBJ2-4, with D perhaps matching TRBD2 (5 bases). Germline loops: CDR1 SGHRS, CDR2 YFSETQ. V shed 0 bases and J shed 6 bases, with 10 bases lying between them. The CDR3 has 14 amino acids. This CDR3 reads CASSLGPRGNIQYF. CDR3 nucleotide sequence: TGCGCCAGCAGCTTGGGTCCCCGGGGAAACATTCAGTACTTC. Together with reference TRBV5-1 and TRBJ2-4, the CDR3 gives the full variable domain: KAGVTQTPRYLIKTRGQQVTLSCSPISGHRSVSWYQQTPGQGLQFLFEYFSETQRNKGNFPGRFSGRQFSNSRSEMNVSTLELGDSALYLCASSLGPRGNIQYFGAGTRLSVL.

The sample holds a few counts of this clonotype. This chain's CDR3 is CSAIGGGSTDTQYF. Written as DNA, the CDR3 is TGCAGTGCTATCGGGGGGGGAAGCACAGATACGCAGTATTTT. This chain connects TRBV20-1 to TRBJ2-3, with TRBD2 matching 8 bases. The germline V gene encodes CDR1 DFQATT and CDR2 SNEGSKA (reference sequence). The CDR3 sequence is 14 residues long. The trim removed 4 bases at V and 0 bases at J, leaving 3 bases unmatched.